A single TCR beta chain is shown here with its context. This sample was taken from a study of technical replicates of blood from several donors. Sequencing used immunoSEQ multiplex PCR; TCRdb keeps in-frame clones, though not all of them. The sample includes some 66,000 clones, roughly 98% of them seen just once. Looked up from germline, CDR1 is MNHNS and CDR2 is SASEGT. The CDR3 runs to 14 residues. The germline V and J ends were trimmed by 2 bases and 8 bases, with 12 bases remaining between them. The sequenced sample consisted of T cells isolated from PBMCs. This receptor was identified in a human donor in good health. The gene calls are TRBV6-1 and TRBJ1-4; D gene ambiguous. The CDR3 protein is CASSESGGSEKLFF. The DNA of the CDR3 is TGTGCCAGCAGTGAAAGTGGAGGGTCGGAAAAACTGTTTTTT.